What follows is one TCR beta chain and its context. As yet, its antigen is unknown. The libraries were made with immunoSEQ v3. Sequencing depth was around 2.2 million read pairs for survey level, about 5-6 million for deep. Here immunoSEQ multiplex PCR was the method, and the copy in TCRdb shows in-frame clones only, minus some. The table shows more than 35,000 clones, with 73% occurring only once. The data originate from a study of TIL therapy for anti-PD-1-resistant metastatic lung cancer. Study as a whole: Tumors had a median PD-L1 proportion score of approximately 5.5%. Whole-study findings and limits: Treatment-naive, never-smoker and oncogene-addicted patients were overrepresented in this highly selected cohort.

Time point described: pre-treatment sample, taken before nivolumab and TIL therapy. The V end lost 3 bases, the J end lost 3 bases, and 3 bases lay between the germline ends. This CDR3 has 12 residues. Germline CDR1 and CDR2: MNHEY and SMNVEV (reference sequence). This sample comprised blood, obtained at baseline. The chain links TRBV27 to TRBJ1-5; no reliable D call. The receptor comes from a person between 25 and 79 years old with non-small cell lung cancer. In nucleotides, the CDR3 is TGTGCCAGCAGTTTTTCCAATCAGCCCCAGCATTTT. This encodes CASSFSNQPQHF.